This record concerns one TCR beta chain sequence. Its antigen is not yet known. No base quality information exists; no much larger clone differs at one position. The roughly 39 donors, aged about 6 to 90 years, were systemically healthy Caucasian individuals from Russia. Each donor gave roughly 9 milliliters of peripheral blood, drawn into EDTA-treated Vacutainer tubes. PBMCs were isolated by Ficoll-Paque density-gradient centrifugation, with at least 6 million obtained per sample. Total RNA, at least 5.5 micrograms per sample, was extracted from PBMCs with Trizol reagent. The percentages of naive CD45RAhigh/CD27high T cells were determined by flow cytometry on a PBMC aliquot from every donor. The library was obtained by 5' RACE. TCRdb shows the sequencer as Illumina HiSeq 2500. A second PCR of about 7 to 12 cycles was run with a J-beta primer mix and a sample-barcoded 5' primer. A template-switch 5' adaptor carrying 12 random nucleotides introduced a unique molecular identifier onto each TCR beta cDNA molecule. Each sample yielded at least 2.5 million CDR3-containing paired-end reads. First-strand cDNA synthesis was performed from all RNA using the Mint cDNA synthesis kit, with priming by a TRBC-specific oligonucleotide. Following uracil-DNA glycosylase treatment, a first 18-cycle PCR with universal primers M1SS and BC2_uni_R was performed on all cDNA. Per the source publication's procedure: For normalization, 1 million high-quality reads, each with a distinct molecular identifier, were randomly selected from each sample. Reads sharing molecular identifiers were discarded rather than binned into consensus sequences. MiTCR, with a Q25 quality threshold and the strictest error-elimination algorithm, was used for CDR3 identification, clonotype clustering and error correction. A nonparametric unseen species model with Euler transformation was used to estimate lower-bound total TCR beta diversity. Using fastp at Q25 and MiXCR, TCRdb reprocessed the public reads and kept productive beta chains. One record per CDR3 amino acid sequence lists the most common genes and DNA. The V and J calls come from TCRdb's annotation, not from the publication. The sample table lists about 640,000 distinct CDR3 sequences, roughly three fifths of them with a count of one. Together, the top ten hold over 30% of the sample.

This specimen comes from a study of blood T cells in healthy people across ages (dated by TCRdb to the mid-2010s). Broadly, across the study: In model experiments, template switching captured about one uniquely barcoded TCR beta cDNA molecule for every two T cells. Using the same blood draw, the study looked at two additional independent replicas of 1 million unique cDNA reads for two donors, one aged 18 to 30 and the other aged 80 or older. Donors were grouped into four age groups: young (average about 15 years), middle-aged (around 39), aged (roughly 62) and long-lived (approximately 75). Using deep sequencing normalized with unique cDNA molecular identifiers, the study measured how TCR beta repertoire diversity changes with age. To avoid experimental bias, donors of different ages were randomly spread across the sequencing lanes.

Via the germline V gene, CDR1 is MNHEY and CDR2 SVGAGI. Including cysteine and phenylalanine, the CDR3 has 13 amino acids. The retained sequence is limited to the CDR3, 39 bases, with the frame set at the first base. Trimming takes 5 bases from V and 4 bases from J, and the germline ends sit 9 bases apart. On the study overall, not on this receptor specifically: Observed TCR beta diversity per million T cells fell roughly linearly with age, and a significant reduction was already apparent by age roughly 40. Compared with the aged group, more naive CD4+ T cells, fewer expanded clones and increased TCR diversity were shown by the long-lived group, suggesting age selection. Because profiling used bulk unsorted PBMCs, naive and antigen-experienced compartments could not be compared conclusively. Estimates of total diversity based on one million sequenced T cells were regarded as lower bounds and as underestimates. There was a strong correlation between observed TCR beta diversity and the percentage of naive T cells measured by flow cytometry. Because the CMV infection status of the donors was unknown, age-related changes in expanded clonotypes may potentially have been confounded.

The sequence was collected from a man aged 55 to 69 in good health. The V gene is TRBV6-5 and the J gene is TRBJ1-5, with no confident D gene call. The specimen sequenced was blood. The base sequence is TGTGCCAGCAGTCCATCCCAGAATCAGCCCCAGCATTTT. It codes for CASSPSQNQPQHF.